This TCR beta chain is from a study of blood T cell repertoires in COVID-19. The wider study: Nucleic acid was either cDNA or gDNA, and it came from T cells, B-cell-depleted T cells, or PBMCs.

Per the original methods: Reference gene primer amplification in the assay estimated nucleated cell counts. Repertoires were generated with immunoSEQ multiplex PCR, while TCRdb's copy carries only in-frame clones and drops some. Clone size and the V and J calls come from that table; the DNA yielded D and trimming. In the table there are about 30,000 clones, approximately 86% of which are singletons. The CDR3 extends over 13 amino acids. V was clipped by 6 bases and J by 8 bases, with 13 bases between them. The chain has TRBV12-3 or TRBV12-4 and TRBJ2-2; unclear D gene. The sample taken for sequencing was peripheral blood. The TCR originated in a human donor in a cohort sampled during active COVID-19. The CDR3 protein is CASRQMAAGELFF. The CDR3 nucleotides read TGTGCCAGCAGGCAAATGGCCGCAGGGGAGCTGTTTTTT.